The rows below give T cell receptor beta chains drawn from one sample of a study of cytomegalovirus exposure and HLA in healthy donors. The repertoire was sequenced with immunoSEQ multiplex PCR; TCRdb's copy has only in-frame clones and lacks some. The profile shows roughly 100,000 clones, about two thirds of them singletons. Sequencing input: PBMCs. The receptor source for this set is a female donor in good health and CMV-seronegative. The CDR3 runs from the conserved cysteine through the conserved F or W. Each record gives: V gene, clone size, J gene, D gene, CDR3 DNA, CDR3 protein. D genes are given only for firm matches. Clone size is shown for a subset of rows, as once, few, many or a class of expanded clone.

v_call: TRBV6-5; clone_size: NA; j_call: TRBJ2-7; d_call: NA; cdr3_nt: TGTGCCAGCACCCGAGGTAGCTCCTACGAGCAGTACTTC; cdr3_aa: CASTRGSSYEQYF
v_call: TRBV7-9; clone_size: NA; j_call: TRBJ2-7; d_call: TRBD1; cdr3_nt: TGTGCCAGCAGCTTTCCTGCAGGGGGCGAGCAGTACTTC; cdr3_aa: CASSFPAGGEQYF
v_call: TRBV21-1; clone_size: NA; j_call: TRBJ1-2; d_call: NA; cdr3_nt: TGTGCCAGCAGCAAGGGGAGGGGGGGTGGCTACACCTTC; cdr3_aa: CASSKGRGGGYTF
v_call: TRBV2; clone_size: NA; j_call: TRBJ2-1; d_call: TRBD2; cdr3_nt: TGTGCCAGCAGTATCGGGAGCGGGAGGGCAGCTGAGCAGTTCTTC; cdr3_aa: CASSIGSGRAAEQFF
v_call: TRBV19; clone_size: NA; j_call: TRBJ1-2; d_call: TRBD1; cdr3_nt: TGTGCCAGTAGTATAGAGGGGACAGGACACAACGGGGGCTACACCTTC; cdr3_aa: CASSIEGTGHNGGYTF
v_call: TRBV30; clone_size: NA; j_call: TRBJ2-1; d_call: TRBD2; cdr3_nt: TGTGCCTGGAGTCCCCCCTTCTCGGGAGGGTACAATGAGCAGTTCTTC; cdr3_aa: CAWSPPFSGGYNEQFF
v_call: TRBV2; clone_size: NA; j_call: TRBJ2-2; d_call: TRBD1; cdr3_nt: TGTGCCAGCAGTGAACAGGACAGGCAGAACACCGGGGAGCTGTTTTTT; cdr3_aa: CASSEQDRQNTGELFF
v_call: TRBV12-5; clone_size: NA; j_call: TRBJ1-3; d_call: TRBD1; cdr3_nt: TGTGCTAGTGGTTTAGGGACAGGTCGATTTTTATCTGGAAACACCATATATTTT; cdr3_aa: CASGLGTGRFLSGNTIYF
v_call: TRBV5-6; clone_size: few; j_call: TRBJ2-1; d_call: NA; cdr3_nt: TGTGCCAGCAGCTTGATCCCTAACGGGGACAATGAGCAGTTCTTC; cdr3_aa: CASSLIPNGDNEQFF
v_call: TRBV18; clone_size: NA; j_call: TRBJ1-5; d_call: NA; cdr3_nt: TGTGCCAGCTCACCCGGGTATAGCAATCAGCCCCAGCATTTT; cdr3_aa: CASSPGYSNQPQHF
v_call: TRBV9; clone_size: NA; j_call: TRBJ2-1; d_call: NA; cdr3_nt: TGTGCCAGCAGCGTAGGACAGGAGCAGTTCTTC; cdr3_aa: CASSVGQEQFF
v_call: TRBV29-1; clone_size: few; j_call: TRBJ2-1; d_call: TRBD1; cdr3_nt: TGCAGCGTTGAAGCGACAGGGGGAAATGAGCAGTTCTTC; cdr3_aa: CSVEATGGNEQFF
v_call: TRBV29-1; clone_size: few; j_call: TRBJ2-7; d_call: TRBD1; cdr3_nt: TGCAGCGTATCAGGGGGCCGTATCTACGAGCAGTACTTC; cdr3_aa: CSVSGGRIYEQYF
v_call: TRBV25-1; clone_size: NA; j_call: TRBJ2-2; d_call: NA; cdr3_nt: TGTGCCAGCAGTGAATTTTCCCGCACCGGGGAGCTGTTTTTT; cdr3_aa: CASSEFSRTGELFF
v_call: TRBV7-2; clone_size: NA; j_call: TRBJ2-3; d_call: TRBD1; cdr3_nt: TGTGCCAGCAGCTTAGGTGGGGGTAGGACAGGGATAGATACGCAGTATTTT; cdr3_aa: CASSLGGGRTGIDTQYF
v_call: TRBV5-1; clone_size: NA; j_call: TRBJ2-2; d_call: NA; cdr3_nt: TGCGCCAGCAGCTTGGGCGGGACGAGCACCGGGGAGCTGTTTTTT; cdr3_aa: CASSLGGTSTGELFF
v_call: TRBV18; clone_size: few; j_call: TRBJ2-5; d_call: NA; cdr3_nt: TGTGCCAGCTCACCGGCCCTCCAAGAGACCCAGTACTTC; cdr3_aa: CASSPALQETQYF
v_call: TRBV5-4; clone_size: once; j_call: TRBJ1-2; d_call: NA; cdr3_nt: TGTGCCAGCAGCTTGGTTCAGAACAGGGCTGGTTATGGCTACACCTTC; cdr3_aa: CASSLVQNRAGYGYTF
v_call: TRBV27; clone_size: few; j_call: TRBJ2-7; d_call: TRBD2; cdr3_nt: TGTGCCAGCAGTCTGACTAGCGGGAGGACCTACGAGCAGTACTTC; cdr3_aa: CASSLTSGRTYEQYF
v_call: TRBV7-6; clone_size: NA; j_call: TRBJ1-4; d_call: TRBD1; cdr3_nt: TGTGCCAGCAGCTTACAGGGGGCAACTGGTGAAAAACTGTTTTTT; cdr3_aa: CASSLQGATGEKLFF
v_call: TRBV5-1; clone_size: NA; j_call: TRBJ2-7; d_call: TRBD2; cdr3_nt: TGCGCCAGCAGCTTGGGACTAGCGGGAGGGCCGTCCTACGAGCAGTACTTC; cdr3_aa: CASSLGLAGGPSYEQYF
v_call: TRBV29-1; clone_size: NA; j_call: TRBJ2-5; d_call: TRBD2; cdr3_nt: TGCAGCGTTGAAGAAGGTACTAGCGGGAGAGAGACCCAGTACTTC; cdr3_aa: CSVEEGTSGRETQYF
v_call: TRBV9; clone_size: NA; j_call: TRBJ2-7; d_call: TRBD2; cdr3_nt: TGTGCCAGCAGCCCAGGACTAGCGGGGCCTCTACACGAGCAGTACTTC; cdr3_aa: CASSPGLAGPLHEQYF
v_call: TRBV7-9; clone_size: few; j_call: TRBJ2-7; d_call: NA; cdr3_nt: TGTGCCAGCAGCTTAGCGTCAGACACCTACGAGCAGTACTTC; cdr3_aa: CASSLASDTYEQYF
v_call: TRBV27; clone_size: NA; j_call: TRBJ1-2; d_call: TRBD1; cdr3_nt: TGTGCCAGCAGTTTTACAGGGGGCGACTATGGCTACACCTTC; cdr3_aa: CASSFTGGDYGYTF
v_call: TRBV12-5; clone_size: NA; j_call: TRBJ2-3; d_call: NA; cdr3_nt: TGTGCTAGTGGTTTGGCCCCTTTGAGCGATACGCAGTATTTT; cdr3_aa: CASGLAPLSDTQYF
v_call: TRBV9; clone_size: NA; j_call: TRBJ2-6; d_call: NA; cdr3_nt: TGTGCCAGCAGGGAGGGTGGAGGCTCTGGGGCCAACGTCCTGACTTTC; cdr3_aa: CASREGGGSGANVLTF
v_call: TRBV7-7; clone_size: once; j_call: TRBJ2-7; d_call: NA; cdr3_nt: TGTGCTAGCAGCTTAGCGACGGCAGGGACTCAGTACTTC; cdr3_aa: CASSLATAGTQYF
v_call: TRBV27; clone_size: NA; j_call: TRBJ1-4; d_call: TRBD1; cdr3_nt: TGTGCCAGCAGTCCGTGGGAGACAGGGGAAGAAAAACTGTTTTTT; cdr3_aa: CASSPWETGEEKLFF
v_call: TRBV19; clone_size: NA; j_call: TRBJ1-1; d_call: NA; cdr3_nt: TGTGCCAGTAGTATGACCAGATATCGGGAGCCGAACACTGAAGCTTTCTTT; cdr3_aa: CASSMTRYREPNTEAFF
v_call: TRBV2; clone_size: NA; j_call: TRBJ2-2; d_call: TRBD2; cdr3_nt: TGTGCCAGCTCAGTGGAGCGGGGAGACACCGGGGAGCTGTTTTTT; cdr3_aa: CASSVERGDTGELFF
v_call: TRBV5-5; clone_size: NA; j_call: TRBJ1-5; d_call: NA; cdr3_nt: TGTGCCAGCAGCTTATTACAGGGAAATCAGCCCCAGCATTTT; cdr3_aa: CASSLLQGNQPQHF
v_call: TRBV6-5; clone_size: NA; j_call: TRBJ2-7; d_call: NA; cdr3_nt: TGTGCCAGCAAAAATGGGGGAGGCCACGAGCAGTACTTC; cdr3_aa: CASKNGGGHEQYF
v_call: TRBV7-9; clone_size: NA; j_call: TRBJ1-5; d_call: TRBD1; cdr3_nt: TGTGCCAGCAGCCAAGGGACAGGGAATAGGCCCCAGCATTTT; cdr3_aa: CASSQGTGNRPQHF
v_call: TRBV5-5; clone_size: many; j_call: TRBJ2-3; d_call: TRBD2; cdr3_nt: TGTGCCAGCAGCTTGGCAGCGGGAGCAACTTGGGGCACAGATACGCAGTATTTT; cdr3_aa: CASSLAAGATWGTDTQYF
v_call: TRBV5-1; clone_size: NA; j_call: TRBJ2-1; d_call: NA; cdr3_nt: TGCGCCAGCAGCTTGGTCCCGGGGAATGAGCAGTTCTTC; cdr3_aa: CASSLVPGNEQFF
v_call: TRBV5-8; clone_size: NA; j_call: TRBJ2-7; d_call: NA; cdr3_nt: TGTGCCAGCAGCTTCAGGGCCTACGAGCAGTACTTC; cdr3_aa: CASSFRAYEQYF
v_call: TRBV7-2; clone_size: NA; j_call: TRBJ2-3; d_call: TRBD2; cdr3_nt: TGTGCCAGCAGCCCTCGGACTAGCGGAGAACACACAGATACGCAGTATTTT; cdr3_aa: CASSPRTSGEHTDTQYF
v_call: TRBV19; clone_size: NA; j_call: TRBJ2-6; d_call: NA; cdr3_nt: TGTGCCAGTAGTCCCCGGGTTACTCTTATCTCTGGGGCCAACGTCCTGACTTTC; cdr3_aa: CASSPRVTLISGANVLTF
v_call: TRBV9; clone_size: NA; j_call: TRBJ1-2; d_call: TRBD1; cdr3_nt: TGTGCCAGCAGCCCCTGGACAGGGCCGGAGGTAGGCTACACCTTC; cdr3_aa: CASSPWTGPEVGYTF
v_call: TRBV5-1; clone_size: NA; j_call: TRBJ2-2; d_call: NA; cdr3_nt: TGCGCCAGTACCACGGGAGTCACCGGGGAGCTGTTTTTT; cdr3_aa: CASTTGVTGELFF
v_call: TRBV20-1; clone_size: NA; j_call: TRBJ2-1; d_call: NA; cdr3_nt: TGCAGTGCTAAGAGGGGACTGCAGTTCTTC; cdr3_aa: CSAKRGLQFF
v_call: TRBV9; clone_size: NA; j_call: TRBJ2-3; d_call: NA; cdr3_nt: TGTGCCAGCAGCGCTCCCAAGGACAGAGGCACAGATACGCAGTATTTT; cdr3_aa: CASSAPKDRGTDTQYF
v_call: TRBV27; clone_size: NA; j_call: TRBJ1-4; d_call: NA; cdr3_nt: TGTGCCAGCAGCTATCGTAGAGGGAAACTGTTTTTT; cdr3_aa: CASSYRRGKLFF
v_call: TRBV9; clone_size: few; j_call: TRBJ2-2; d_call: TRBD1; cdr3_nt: TGTGCCAGCAGCGACACAGGGGCTGGTGGGGAGCTGTTTTTT; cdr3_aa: CASSDTGAGGELFF
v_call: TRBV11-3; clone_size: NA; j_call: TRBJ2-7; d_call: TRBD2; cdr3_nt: TGTGCCAGCAGCCTAGGAGCTAGCGGGGGTACCTACGAGCAGTACTTC; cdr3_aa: CASSLGASGGTYEQYF